This T cell receptor beta chain was sequenced for a study of blood T cell repertoires in COVID-19. Study-level background: PBMCs, B-cell-depleted T cells, or T cells were the source of the cDNA or gDNA that made up the material.

V was cut by 9 bases and J by 7 bases, with 15 bases left in between. The CDR3 is 13 amino acids. CDR1 and CDR2 (germline): MNHNY, SVGAGI (reference sequence). Original processing methods: Cell counts per sample came from amplifying reference gene primers. Here immunoSEQ multiplex PCR was the method, and the copy in TCRdb shows in-frame clones only, minus some. That table furnishes V, J and clone size, whereas the DNA furnished D and trimming. The sample carries 170,000 or so clones, around 84% recorded once. Sequenced input: peripheral blood. The clonotype comes from a man aged 45-65 years with active or convalescent COVID-19. J is TRBJ1-4 and V is TRBV6-6; the D gene is possibly TRBD1 (6 bases). Here the CDR3 reads CASRDISTEKLFF. The CDR3 DNA sequence: TGTGCCAGTCGGGACATCAGTACTGAAAAACTGTTTTTT.